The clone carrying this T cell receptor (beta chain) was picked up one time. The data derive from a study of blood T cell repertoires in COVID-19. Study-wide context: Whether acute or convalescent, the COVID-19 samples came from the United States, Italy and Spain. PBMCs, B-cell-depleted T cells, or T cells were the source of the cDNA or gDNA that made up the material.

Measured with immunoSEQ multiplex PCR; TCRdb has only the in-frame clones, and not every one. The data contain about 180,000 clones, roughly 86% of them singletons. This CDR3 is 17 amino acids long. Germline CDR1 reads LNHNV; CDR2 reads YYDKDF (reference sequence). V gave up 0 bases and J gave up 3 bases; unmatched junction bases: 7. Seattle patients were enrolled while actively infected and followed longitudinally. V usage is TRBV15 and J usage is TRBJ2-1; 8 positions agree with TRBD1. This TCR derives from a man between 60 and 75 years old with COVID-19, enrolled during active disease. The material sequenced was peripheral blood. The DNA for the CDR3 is TGTGCCACCAGCAGAGAAACCGGACAGGGTCTCTACAATGAGCAGTTCTTC. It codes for CATSRETGQGLYNEQFF.